Below, one T cell receptor (beta chain) is given with its context. What it binds is unknown. This sample stems from a study of T cell responses to AZD1222 COVID-19 vaccine. Study outcomes and limitations: CD4 TCRs associated with vaccination spanned spike, dominating at 160-218 and 743-854. Only six or seven AZD1222 recipients tested seropositive at baseline.

Using immunoSEQ multiplex PCR, the repertoire was profiled, and TCRdb retains in-frame clones only, with some absent. Of 100,000 to 150,000 clones listed, approximately 88% are singletons. In germline, CDR1 is SGHTA, CDR2 FQGNSA. The CDR3 runs to 13 residues. V was pared by 2 bases and J by 1 base, with 6 bases between. The specimen comprised peripheral blood, sampled on day 0 of AZD1222 vaccination. This clonotype was sampled from an adult in good health. The genes are TRBV7-2 and TRBJ2-7, with D unresolved. CDR3 DNA: TGTGCCAGCAGCTTATCGCCTTCCTACGAGCAGTACTTC. Residues: CASSLSPSYEQYF.